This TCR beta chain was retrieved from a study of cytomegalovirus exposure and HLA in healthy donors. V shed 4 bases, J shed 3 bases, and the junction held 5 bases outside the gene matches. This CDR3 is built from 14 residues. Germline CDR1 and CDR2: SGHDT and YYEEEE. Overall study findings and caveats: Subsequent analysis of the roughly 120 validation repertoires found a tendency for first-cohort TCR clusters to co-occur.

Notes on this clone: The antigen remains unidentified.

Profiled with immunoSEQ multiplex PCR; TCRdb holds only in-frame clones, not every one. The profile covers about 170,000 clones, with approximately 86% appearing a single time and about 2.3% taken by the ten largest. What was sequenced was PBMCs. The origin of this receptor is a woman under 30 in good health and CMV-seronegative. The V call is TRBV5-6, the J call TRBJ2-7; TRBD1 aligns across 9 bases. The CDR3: CASSLPGQGYEQYF. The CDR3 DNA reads TGTGCCAGCAGCCTTCCGGGACAGGGCTACGAGCAGTACTTC. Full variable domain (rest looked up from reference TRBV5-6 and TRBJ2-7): DAGVTQSPTHLIKTRGQQVTLRCSPKSGHDTVSWYQQALGQGPQFIFQYYEEEERQRGNFPDRFSGHQFPNYSSELNVNALLLGDSALYLCASSLPGQGYEQYFGPGTRLTVT.